This T cell receptor (beta chain) comes out of a study of technical replicates of blood from a few donors. Method: immunoSEQ multiplex PCR; TCRdb's copy keeps in-frame clones and lacks some. Of some 48,000 clones listed, roughly 95% are singletons. This clonotype was obtained from a human donor in good health. Material for sequencing was T cells isolated from PBMCs.

CDR3 DNA: TGTGCCAGCAGTGAAGCGACGGGCGGGCAGCCCCAGCATTTT. As protein: CASSEATGGQPQHF. The J gene is TRBJ1-5, the V gene TRBV2; D is uncertain. CDR1 is SNHLY, CDR2 FYNNEI, per germline. Deletions cut 0 bases from V and 7 bases from J, with 10 bases between. This CDR3 is 14 amino acids long.